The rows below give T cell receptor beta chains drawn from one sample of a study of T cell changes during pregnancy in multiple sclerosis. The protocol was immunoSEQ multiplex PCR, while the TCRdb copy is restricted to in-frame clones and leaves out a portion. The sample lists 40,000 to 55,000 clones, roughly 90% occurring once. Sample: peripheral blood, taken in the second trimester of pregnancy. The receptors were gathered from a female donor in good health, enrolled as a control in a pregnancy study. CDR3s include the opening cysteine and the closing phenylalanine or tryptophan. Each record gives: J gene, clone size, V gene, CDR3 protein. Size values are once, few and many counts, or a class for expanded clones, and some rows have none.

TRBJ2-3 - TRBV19 CASSPGLARSTDTQYF
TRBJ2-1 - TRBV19 CATSPGYNEQFF
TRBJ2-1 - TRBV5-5 CASSAGLVIEQFF
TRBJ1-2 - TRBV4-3 CASSQEPGQGFYGYTF
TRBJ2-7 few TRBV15 CATSRDRARPSYEQYF
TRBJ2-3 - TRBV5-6 CASSGTGGTDTQYF
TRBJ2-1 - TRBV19 CASSIAGGPISEQFF
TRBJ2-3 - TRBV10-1 CASSEGGIDTQYF
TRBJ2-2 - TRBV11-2 CASSSVRDLNTGELFF
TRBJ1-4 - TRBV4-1 CASSQPRLGASNEKLFF
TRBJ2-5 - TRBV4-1 CASSQDGGRAVVGQETQYF
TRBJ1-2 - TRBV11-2 CASSPGTPAGGYTF
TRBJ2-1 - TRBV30 CAWSLQVGQFF
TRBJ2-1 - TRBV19 CASTPLAGGENEQFF
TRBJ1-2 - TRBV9 CASRDSGTGVHGYTF
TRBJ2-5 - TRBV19 CASSPTSGRSLETQYF
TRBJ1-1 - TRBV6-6 CASSYVGGNTEAFF
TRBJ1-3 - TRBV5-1 CASSRGPGAAAGNTIYF
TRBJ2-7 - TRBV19 CASSPWEGGEQYF
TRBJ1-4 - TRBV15 CATSRVGSRDEKLFF
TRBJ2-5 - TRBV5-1 CASSSGSGGGGETQYF
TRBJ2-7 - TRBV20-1 CSARSYEQYF
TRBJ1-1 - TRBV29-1 CSVGGAGGRGTEAFF
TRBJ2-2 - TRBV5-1 CASRRRGGLSNTGELFF
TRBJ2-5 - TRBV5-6 CASSLRLAGIETQYF
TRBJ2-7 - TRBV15 CATGGDRVLSSEQYF
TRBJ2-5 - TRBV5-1 CASSLGPLAGGQETQYF
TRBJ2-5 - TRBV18 CASSPTEETQYF
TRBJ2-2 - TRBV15 CATSRDLAGTGELFF
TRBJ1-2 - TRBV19 CASSIGEYPNYGYTF
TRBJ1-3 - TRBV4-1 CASSQDRSRSGNTIYF
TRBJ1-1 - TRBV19 CASSRTGGSAYTEAFF
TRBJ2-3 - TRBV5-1 CASSLARLAGGSSNTQYF
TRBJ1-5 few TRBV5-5 CASSFEGSDNQPQHF
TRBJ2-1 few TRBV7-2 CASSPLNLSEQFF
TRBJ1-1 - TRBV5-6 CASSPSGGYTEAFF
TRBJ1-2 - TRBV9 CASSPQGLKIEGYTF
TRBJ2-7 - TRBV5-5 CASSLRTASYEQYF
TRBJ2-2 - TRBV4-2 CASSQGTSGTDGAGELFF
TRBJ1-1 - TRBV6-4 CASSAMGGNTEAFF
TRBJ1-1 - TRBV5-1 CASSFQDRGTEAFF
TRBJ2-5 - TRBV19 CASSMNGRGTQYF
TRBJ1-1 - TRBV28 CASSPRVRPEAFF
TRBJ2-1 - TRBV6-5 CASSNAVREQFF
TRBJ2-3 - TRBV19 CASSIARGATDTQYF
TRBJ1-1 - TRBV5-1 CASSLGGVATEAFF
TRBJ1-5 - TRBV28 CASWYGRGANQPQHF
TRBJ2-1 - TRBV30 CAWSRSGGAYNEQFF
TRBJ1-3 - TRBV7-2 CASSHGGSGNTIYF
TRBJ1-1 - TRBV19 CASSGTRDTEAFF
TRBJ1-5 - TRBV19 CASSIGGGAGQPQHF
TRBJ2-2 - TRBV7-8 CASSLGTDTGELFF
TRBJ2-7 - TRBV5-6 CASSLVAGGTYEQYF
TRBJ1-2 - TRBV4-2 CASSLRTDANYGYTF